The rows below give T cell receptor beta chains drawn from one sample of a study of response to subunit inactivated influenza vaccine. Using its own MiXCR run on the RT-PCR reads, TCRdb lists one record per CDR3 protein. The sample shows 490,000 or so distinct CDR3 sequences, approximately 7.6% of them seen only once. The sequencing used PBMCs from blood, collected around 2 years after vaccination. These receptors were obtained from a man aged 50 to 69 who received an inactivated influenza vaccine. CDR3s include the opening cysteine and the closing phenylalanine or tryptophan. D genes are given only for firm matches. Size is stated for part of the rows, as once, few or many counts, or as a class when the clone is expanded.

clone_size j_call d_call v_call cdr3_length cdr3_aa cdr3_nt
NA TRBJ2-1 TRBD1 TRBV18 14 CASSPKTGYNEQFF TGTGCCAGCTCACCAAAGACAGGGTACAATGAGCAGTTCTTC
few TRBJ1-1 NA TRBV11-2 14 CASSFVSRATEAFF TGTGCCAGCAGCTTTGTGTCCCGCGCCACTGAAGCTTTCTTT
NA TRBJ2-1 TRBD2 TRBV4-2 17 CASSQGTSGGSYNEQFF TGTGCCAGCAGCCAAGGGACTTCGGGAGGTTCCTACAATGAGCAGTTCTTC
NA TRBJ2-7 TRBD1 TRBV7-6 14 CASSLAGQGREQYF TGTGCCAGCAGCTTAGCGGGACAGGGGCGTGAGCAGTACTTC
many TRBJ1-1 NA TRBV7-9 15 CASSLVRGFDTEAFF TGTGCCAGCAGCTTAGTTCGTGGGTTTGACACTGAAGCTTTCTTT
many TRBJ2-1 NA TRBV11-2 16 CASSSLTGTSYNEQFF TGTGCCAGCAGCTCGCTCACAGGGACCTCCTACAATGAGCAGTTCTTC
NA TRBJ2-5 NA TRBV7-6 14 CASSFLREGETQYF TGTGCCAGCAGCTTTTTGAGAGAGGGGGAGACCCAGTACTTC
NA TRBJ1-5 NA TRBV15 15 CATSTEGENNQPQHF TGTGCCACCAGCACCGAGGGGGAGAACAATCAGCCCCAGCATTTT
few TRBJ2-3 NA TRBV5-1 11 CASSFRDLQYF TGCGCCAGCAGCTTCCGGGACCTACAGTATTTT
many TRBJ2-2 NA TRBV27 17 CASSFWADDPNTGELFF TGTGCCAGCAGTTTTTGGGCTGACGACCCCAACACCGGGGAGCTGTTTTTT
NA TRBJ1-5 NA TRBV27 14 CASRRSGYNQPQHF TGTGCCAGCCGCAGATCAGGTTACAATCAGCCCCAGCATTTT
few TRBJ2-7 NA TRBV28 14 CASRRQGGTYEQYF TGTGCCAGCAGACGACAGGGAGGGACCTACGAGCAGTACTTC
many TRBJ2-6 TRBD1 TRBV20-1 20 CSARTQDRGLTYSGANVLTF TGCAGTGCTAGAACACAAGACAGGGGGCTAACCTACTCTGGGGCCAACGTCCTGACTTTC
many TRBJ1-2 NA TRBV4-3 14 CASSQDWREGGYTF TGCGCCAGCAGCCAAGATTGGAGGGAAGGAGGCTACACCTTC
many TRBJ2-3 NA TRBV20-1 17 CSARQERTWGFTDTQYF TGCAGTGCTAGACAGGAGAGGACGTGGGGCTTCACAGATACGCAGTATTTT
few TRBJ2-1 TRBD2 TRBV11-2 18 CASSSQGEAGGLYNEQFF TGTGCCAGCAGCTCCCAAGGGGAAGCGGGGGGGCTTTACAATGAGCAGTTCTTC
NA TRBJ2-4 NA TRBV4-1 13 CASSRGGPNIQYF TGCGCCAGCAGCCGGGGGGGGCCTAACATTCAGTACTTC
NA TRBJ2-3 TRBD1 TRBV11-2 16 CASSLTTGFSTDTQYF TGTGCCAGCAGCTTAACGACAGGGTTTAGCACAGATACGCAGTATTTT